Presented here are 32 T cell receptor beta chains from one specimen sequenced in a study of shared clonotypes between healthy human individuals. Produced via immunoSEQ multiplex PCR; TCRdb's table is partial and in-frame only. The sample has 2,500,000 or so clones; just over 90% are singletons. Sequences were obtained from naive CD4+ T cells sorted from blood. Subset: CD45RA+ positively selected. The receptors were gathered from a man in his late teens or twenties in good health.

V is TRBV14 and J is TRBJ1-3, with D possibly matching TRBD1 (5 bases). CDR1 and CDR2 (germline): SGHDN, FVKESK. The CDR3 loop spans 17 amino acids. Trimming pared 1 base from V and 2 bases from J, leaving 15 bases between. In DNA, the CDR3 is TGTGCCAGCAGCCAAGCCCCAGGGAACTCTCCTGGAAACACCATATATTTT. Residues: CASSQAPGNSPGNTIYF.

This clone was detected only once. The V call is TRBV6-1, the J call TRBJ1-5; no definite D call. The germline V and J ends were trimmed by 6 bases and 6 bases, with 9 bases remaining between them. This CDR3 has 12 residues. Germline-derived CDR1 and CDR2 are MNHNS and SASEGT. The CDR3 DNA sequence: TGTGCCAGCAGGGGATTTGGTCAGCCCCAGCATTTT. Translating gives CASRGFGQPQHF.

The chain joins TRBV4-2 to TRBJ2-7; D unresolved. Trimming cost V 1 base and J 1 base, with 8 bases left between them. Germline CDR1 is LGHNA and CDR2 is YNFKEQ. CDR3 length equals 14 residues. This chain's CDR3 is CASSQVQQSYEQYF. The CDR3 DNA sequence: TGTGCCAGCAGCCAAGTCCAGCAATCCTACGAGCAGTACTTC.

The chain links TRBV9 to TRBJ1-2, with D possibly matching TRBD1 (5 bases). Germline V gene sequence: CDR1 SGDLS, CDR2 YYNGEE. V dropped 3 bases and J dropped 8 bases, with 17 bases sitting between them. The CDR3 runs to 14 residues. CDR3 loop: CASSATQGRDGYTF. The DNA of the CDR3 is TGTGCCAGCAGCGCAACGCAGGGTCGTGACGGCTACACCTTC.

V is TRBV12-5 and J is TRBJ2-3; D might be TRBD2 (7 bases). The CDR3 runs to 16 residues. V lost 2 bases and J 3 bases, leaving 15 bases between the germline ends. Germline V CDR1 and CDR2: LGHNT, FRNRAP. The CDR3 DNA follows: TGTGCTAGTGGTTTGTCTGGCGGGGGCCCTACAGATACGCAGTATTTT. Translated, it gives CASGLSGGGPTDTQYF.

In this sample, this clone turned up once. The V and J genes are TRBV6-4 and TRBJ1-2; 10 bases fit TRBD1. Trimming cost V 4 bases and J 6 bases; bases outside gene matches: 8. This CDR3 has 15 amino acids. The germline CDR1 and CDR2 sequences are MRHNA and SNTAGT. The CDR3 reads CASSASGQGGDGYTF. DNA of the CDR3: TGTGCCAGCAGTGCCTCCGGACAGGGGGGCGATGGCTACACCTTC.

The chain links TRBV5-1 to TRBJ1-1, with 8 bases matching TRBD1. Germline V gene data show CDR1 as SGHRS and CDR2 as YFSETQ. CDR3 length: 15 residues. The trim removed 4 bases at V and 7 bases at J, leaving 12 bases unmatched. CDR3 DNA: TGCGCCAGCAGCACAGGGGGTAGCGAGTTTTTTGAAGCTTTCTTT. It yields the protein CASSTGGSEFFEAFF. Full variable domain (remainder filled in from reference TRBV5-1 and TRBJ1-1): KAGVTQTPRYLIKTRGQQVTLSCSPISGHRSVSWYQQTPGQGLQFLFEYFSETQRNKGNFPGRFSGRQFSNSRSEMNVSTLELGDSALYLCASSTGGSEFFEAFFGQGTRLTVV.

The rearrangement links TRBV30 to TRBJ2-7; a weak D match, TRBD2 (5 bases). Germline loops: CDR1 GTSNPN, CDR2 SVGIG (reference sequence). V was clipped by 8 bases and J by 4 bases, with 12 bases between them. There are 11 residues in the CDR3. The CDR3 bases are TGTGCCGGAGCGGTGGCTTACGAGCAGTACTTC. Translating it yields CAGAVAYEQYF.

This clone has more than one count but fewer than ten. This specimen includes other DNA sequences encoding the same CDR3. The J gene is TRBJ2-7, the V gene TRBV27, with D possibly being TRBD1 (5 bases). Germline V gene data show CDR1 as MNHEY and CDR2 as SMNVEV (reference sequence). The CDR3 has 13 amino acids. The V and J ends lost 2 bases and 2 bases respectively, with 7 bases between them. The CDR3 DNA is TGTGCCAGCAGTTTACAGGGCCCCTACGAGCAGTACTTC. Its translation: CASSLQGPYEQYF.

Only one count was recorded for this clone. The V gene is TRBV4-3, the J gene TRBJ2-7, with D perhaps given as TRBD1 or TRBD2 (5 bases each). Trimming pared 1 base from V and 4 bases from J, leaving 20 bases between. The V gene's germline CDR1 is LGHNA and CDR2 YSLEER. The CDR3 length is 17 residues. This CDR3 is CASSQAYRGYPPYEQYF. CDR3 coding DNA: TGCGCCAGCAGCCAAGCCTACCGGGGCTACCCCCCATACGAGCAGTACTTC.

The rearrangement joins TRBV7-2 to TRBJ1-1, with D possibly matching TRBD1 (5 bases). Germline V gene sequence: CDR1 SGHTA, CDR2 FQGNSA. Trimming took off 5 bases at V and 1 base at J, with 8 bases between the two ends. The CDR3 runs 13 residues. In DNA form, the CDR3 reads TGTGCCAGCAGCAGAAGGGGGAACACTGAAGCTTTCTTT. Protein product: CASSRRGNTEAFF.

This clone was found a few times. Other DNA variants within this sample encode the same CDR3. The chain is built from TRBV10-3 and TRBJ2-1; weak D call: TRBD2 (6 bases). The V end was cut by 3 bases, the J end by 8 bases, with 8 bases between. The germline CDR1 and CDR2 sequences are ENHRY and SYGVKD. The CDR3 is 12 residues long. Written as DNA, the CDR3 is TGTGCCATCAGTGACGGAGGGGATGAGCAGTTCTTC. Protein: CAISDGGDEQFF.

The V and J genes are TRBV4-3 and TRBJ2-1; 9 bases agree with TRBD2. V was clipped by 1 base and J by 8 bases; unmatched bases: 9. The CDR3 has 16 residues. Germline values: CDR1 LGHNA, CDR2 YSLEER. The CDR3 bases are TGCGCCAGCAGCCAAGGGGGTAGCGGGAGCATTTATGAGCAGTTCTTC. Amino acids: CASSQGGSGSIYEQFF.

V is TRBV5-1 and J is TRBJ2-5; D not certain. The CDR3 runs to 14 residues. Trimming took 2 bases from V and 7 from J, leaving 15 bases between them. Germline values: CDR1 SGHRS, CDR2 YFSETQ. The CDR3 protein is CASSLTAEATTQYF. CDR3 coding DNA: TGCGCCAGCAGCTTAACGGCAGAAGCTACGACCCAGTACTTC.

The gene calls are TRBV7-9 and TRBJ2-5; possibly TRBD1 for D (6 bases). Germline CDR1 is SEHNR and CDR2 is FQNEAQ (reference sequence). The CDR3 is 14 amino acids. V was trimmed by 0 bases and J by 1 base, leaving 6 bases between them. DNA for the CDR3: TGTGCCAGCAGCTTAGCACAGGGCCAAGAGACCCAGTACTTC. Residues: CASSLAQGQETQYF.

This clone occurred once. The chain joins TRBV6-5 to TRBJ2-1, with 7 nucleotides matching TRBD1. The CDR3 sequence is 16 residues long. Germline CDR1 is MNHEY and CDR2 is SVGAGI. The trim removed 4 bases at V and 8 bases at J, leaving 14 bases unmatched. The CDR3 DNA reads TGTGCCAGCAGTTCAGGGGGACAGCGTGACCCCCATGAGCAGTTCTTC. It codes for CASSSGGQRDPHEQFF.

The CDR3 region is CTQARAPEGHSPLHF. CDR3 DNA sequence: TGTACTCAAGCACGGGCGCCCGAGGGACATTCACCCCTCCACTTT. The chain combines TRBV28 with TRBJ1-6, with D possibly matching TRBD1 (5 bases). The CDR3 spans 15 residues. The V gene's germline CDR1 is MDHEN and CDR2 SYDVKM.

The chain has TRBV9 and TRBJ1-1, with D perhaps matching TRBD1 (5 bases). CDR1 and CDR2 from the germline V gene are SGDLS and YYNGEE. The CDR3 runs 14 residues. Trimming left V 3 bases short and J 1 base short, with 10 bases between. CDR3 in amino acids: CASSGPTENTEAFF. In DNA form, the CDR3 reads TGTGCCAGCAGCGGACCGACAGAGAACACTGAAGCTTTCTTT.

Points on this clone: Different DNA sequences within this sample yield the same CDR3. The chain has TRBV7-2 and TRBJ2-5, with 7 bases identical to TRBD1. CDR1 and CDR2 from the germline V gene are SGHTA and FQGNSA. The trim removed 3 bases at V and 5 bases at J, leaving 3 bases unmatched. The CDR3 consists of 13 residues. The CDR3 loop is CASSLGQRETQYF. The CDR3 DNA is TGTGCCAGCAGCTTGGGACAGCGCGAGACCCAGTACTTC.

A remark on this clone: Other DNA sequences in this sample translate to the same CDR3. The chain couples TRBV6-5 to TRBJ2-3; D is uncertain. This CDR3 has 14 amino acids. Per the germline V gene, CDR1 is MNHEY and CDR2 is SVGAGI. V was cut by 0 bases and J by 2 bases, with 6 bases left in between. CDR3 region: CASSYSTNTDTQYF. Here the CDR3 DNA reads TGTGCCAGCAGTTACTCAACTAACACAGATACGCAGTATTTT.

The chain uses TRBV6-6 and TRBJ2-7, with unresolved D. The germline CDR1 and CDR2 sequences are MNHNY and SVGAGI (reference sequence). The CDR3 runs 13 residues. Between the trimmed V and J ends, which lost 5 bases and 4 bases, there was a span of 12 bases. CDR3 region: CASSKQSLYEQYF. CDR3 DNA sequence: TGTGCCAGCAGTAAACAGTCACTTTACGAGCAGTACTTC.

This chain links TRBV29-1 with TRBJ2-7; D is possibly TRBD1 (5 bases). In germline, CDR1 is SQVTM, CDR2 ANQGSEA. This CDR3 contains 12 residues. V shed 3 bases and J shed 7 bases, with 13 bases lying between them. The CDR3 DNA follows: TGCAGCGTTGAGAAAGGGGTGGGAGAGCAGTACTTC. Its protein product is CSVEKGVGEQYF.

The chain is built from TRBV5-1 and TRBJ2-3; 7 nucleotides match TRBD2. V lost 2 bases, J lost 2 bases, and 8 bases stayed unmatched. The CDR3 has 16 amino acids. Germline loops: CDR1 SGHRS, CDR2 YFSETQ. The CDR3 nucleotides are TGCGCCAGCAGCTTACCGCAGGGAGGGCCCACAGATACGCAGTATTTT. This encodes CASSLPQGGPTDTQYF.

The rearrangement joins TRBV20-1 to TRBJ2-1; 7 bases are shared with TRBD2. Trimming took 7 bases from V and 9 from J; bases not matched to a gene: 6. Germline CDR1 and CDR2: DFQATT and SNEGSKA (reference sequence). This CDR3 is 11 amino acids long. The CDR3 DNA is TGCAGTGGGAGCGGGGTGTTTGAGCAGTTCTTC. This gives the protein CSGSGVFEQFF.

The genes are TRBV15 and TRBJ1-2, with 9 bases identical to TRBD1. Trimming took 1 base from V and 0 from J; bases not matched to a gene: 9. Per the germline V gene, CDR1 is LNHNV and CDR2 is YYDKDF (reference sequence). This CDR3 has 18 residues. CDR3 sequence (DNA): TGTGCCACCAGCAGAGGTGGTTCACAGGGGGCCACTAACTATGGCTACACCTTC. Its protein product is CATSRGGSQGATNYGYTF.

V and J are TRBV5-4 and TRBJ1-4; D not certain. The CDR3 loop spans 13 amino acids. Trimming shortened V by 4 bases and J by 4 bases, and 8 bases separated the two germline ends. From germline, CDR1 is SGHNT and CDR2 YYREEE (reference sequence). The CDR3 DNA follows: TGTGCCAGCAGCGAAGGCCTTAATGAAAAACTGTTTTTT. This sequence encodes CASSEGLNEKLFF.

The rearrangement uses TRBV7-6 and TRBJ1-3; no firm D call. CDR3 length: 15 amino acids. Germline CDR1 and CDR2: SGHVS and FNYEAQ. Trimming cost V 2 bases and J 0 bases, with 8 bases left between them. CDR3 sequence: CASSLMSDSGNTIYF. CDR3 in DNA: TGTGCCAGCAGCTTAATGTCCGACTCTGGAAACACCATATATTTT. Together with reference TRBV7-6 and TRBJ1-3, the CDR3 gives the full variable domain: GAGVSQSPRYKVTKRGQDVALRCDPISGHVSLYWYRQALGQGPEFLTYFNYEAQQDKSGLPNDRFSAERPEGSISTLTIQRTEQRDSAMYRCASSLMSDSGNTIYFGEGSWLTVV.

V usage is TRBV10-1 and J usage is TRBJ2-1; 15 nucleotides align to TRBD2. The CDR3 contains 20 residues. The V and J ends lost 4 bases and 5 bases, in that order; junction bases with no gene match: 15. CDR1 is WNHNN and CDR2 is SYGVQD in the germline V gene (reference sequence). As DNA, the CDR3 is TGCGCCAGCAGTGCAGCCGGGACTAGCGGGAGGTCTCCCCGAAACAATGAGCAGTTCTTC. Amino acid sequence: CASSAAGTSGRSPRNNEQFF.

This rearrangement joins TRBV19 to TRBJ1-3; a possible D gene is TRBD1 (5 bases). CDR3 length equals 13 residues. Per the germline V gene, CDR1 is LNHDA and CDR2 is SQIVND (reference sequence). Trimming removed 6 bases at V and 2 bases at J, with 8 bases between. CDR3 amino acids: CASRGVPGNTIYF. The CDR3 nucleotides are TGTGCCAGTAGAGGGGTGCCTGGAAACACCATATATTTT. Full variable domain (missing parts from reference TRBV19 and TRBJ1-3): DGGITQSPKYLFRKEGQNVTLSCEQNLNHDAMYWYRQDPGQGLRLIYYSQIVNDFQKGDIAEGYSVSREKKESFPLTVTSAQKNPTAFYLCASRGVPGNTIYFGEGSWLTVV.

On this clone: Other DNA sequences from this sample encode an identical CDR3 as well. V and J are TRBV30 and TRBJ1-1; no clear D. Per the germline V gene, CDR1 is GTSNPN and CDR2 is SVGIG (reference sequence). This CDR3 is 13 amino acids long. V lost 2 bases and J 3 bases, leaving 10 bases between the germline ends. The CDR3 DNA is TGTGCCTGGAGTCCCCGATTGGACACTGAAGCTTTCTTT. This codes for CAWSPRLDTEAFF.

This clone was found once. The V and J genes are TRBV21-1 and TRBJ1-5. TRBV21-1 is annotated as a pseudogene. This CDR3 spans 16 amino acids. CDR3 in amino acids: CASSKGAGSSNQPQHF. The CDR3 DNA reads TGTGCCAGCAGCAAAGGGGCGGGGTCTAGCAATCAGCCCCAGCATTTT.

To note about this clone: Other DNA sequences of this sample code for an identical CDR3. J is TRBJ1-5 and V is TRBV7-2; D ambiguous. This CDR3 region has 14 residues. Trimming pared 2 bases from V and 2 bases from J, leaving 7 bases between. Germline V gives CDR1 SGHTA, CDR2 FQGNSA. In DNA, the CDR3 is TGTGCCAGCAGCTTAATTGGTGGCAATCAGCCCCAGCATTTT. Amino acids: CASSLIGGNQPQHF.